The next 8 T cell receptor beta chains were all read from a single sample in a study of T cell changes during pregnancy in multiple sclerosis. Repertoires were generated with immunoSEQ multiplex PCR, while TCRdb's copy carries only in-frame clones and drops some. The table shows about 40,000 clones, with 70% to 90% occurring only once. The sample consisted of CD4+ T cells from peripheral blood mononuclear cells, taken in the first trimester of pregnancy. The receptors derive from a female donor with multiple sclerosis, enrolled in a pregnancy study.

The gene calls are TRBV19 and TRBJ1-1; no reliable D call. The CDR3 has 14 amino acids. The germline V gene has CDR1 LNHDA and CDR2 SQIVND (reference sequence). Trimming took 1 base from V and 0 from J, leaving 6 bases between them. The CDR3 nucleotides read TGTGCCAGTAGTATAGCCGAGATGAACACTGAAGCTTTCTTT. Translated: CASSIAEMNTEAFF.

The CDR3 spells CAWIPSTERSYEQYF. CDR3 nucleotide sequence: TGTGCCTGGATACCGTCGACTGAGAGATCCTACGAGCAGTACTTC. The chain combines TRBV30 with TRBJ2-7; D is unclear. The CDR3 runs to 15 residues. Looked up from germline, CDR1 is GTSNPN and CDR2 is SVGIG (reference sequence). Trimming removed 4 bases from V and 1 base from J, with 17 bases in between.

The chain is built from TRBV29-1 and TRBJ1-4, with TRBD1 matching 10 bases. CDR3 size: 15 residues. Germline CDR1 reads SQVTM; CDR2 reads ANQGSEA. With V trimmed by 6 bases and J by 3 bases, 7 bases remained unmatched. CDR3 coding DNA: TGCAGCGTGAGGGGGACAGGGGCGTCTAATGAAAAACTGTTTTTT. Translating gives CSVRGTGASNEKLFF.

In DNA, the CDR3 is TGCGCCAGCAGCCAAGTGGGGGGGGGTATCAATGAGCAGTTCTTC. This gives the protein CASSQVGGGINEQFF. The genes are TRBV4-3 and TRBJ2-1; TRBD2 agrees at 7 bases. V gave up 1 base and J gave up 6 bases; unmatched junction bases: 6. Germline-derived CDR1 and CDR2 are LGHNA and YSLEER. This CDR3 is built from 15 residues.

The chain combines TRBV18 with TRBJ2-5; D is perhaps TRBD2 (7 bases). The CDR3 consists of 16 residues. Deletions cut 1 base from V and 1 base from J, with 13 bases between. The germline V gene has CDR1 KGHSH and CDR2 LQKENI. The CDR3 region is CASSPLGGPSQETQYF. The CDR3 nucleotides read TGTGCCAGCTCACCACTGGGGGGGCCTTCCCAAGAGACCCAGTACTTC.

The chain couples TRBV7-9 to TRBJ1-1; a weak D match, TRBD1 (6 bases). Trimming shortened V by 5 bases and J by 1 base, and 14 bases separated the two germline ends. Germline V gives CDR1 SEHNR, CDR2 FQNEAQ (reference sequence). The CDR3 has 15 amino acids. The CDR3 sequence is CASSHTGQSNTEAFF. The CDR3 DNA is TGTGCCAGCAGCCACACCGGACAGTCGAACACTGAAGCTTTCTTT.

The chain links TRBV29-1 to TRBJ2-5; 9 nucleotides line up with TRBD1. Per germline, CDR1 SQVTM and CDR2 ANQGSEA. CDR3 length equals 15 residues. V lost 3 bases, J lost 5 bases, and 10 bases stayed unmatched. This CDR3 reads CSVDLRDRVLETQYF. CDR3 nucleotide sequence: TGCAGCGTTGATCTTCGGGACAGGGTGTTGGAGACCCAGTACTTC.

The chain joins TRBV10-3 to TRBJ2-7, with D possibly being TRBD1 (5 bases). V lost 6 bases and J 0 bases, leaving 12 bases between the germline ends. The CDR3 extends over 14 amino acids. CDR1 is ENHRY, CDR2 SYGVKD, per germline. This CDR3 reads CAISPGPSSYEQYF. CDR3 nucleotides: TGTGCCATCAGCCCAGGGCCTAGCTCCTACGAGCAGTACTTC.